The clone carrying this TCR beta chain appeared a few times. Its antigen is currently unknown. This entry comes from a study of response to subunit inactivated influenza vaccine. General study findings and limits: There was a suggestion from the authors that each seasonal influenza vaccination recruits few new T cells.

MiXCR, run by TCRdb on the RT-PCR reads, gives a single entry per CDR3 protein. The data show almost 250,000 distinct CDR3 sequences, 9% to 15% seen once. CDR3 length equals 15 residues. Germline V lookup: CDR1 SGHAT, CDR2 FQDESV (reference sequence). V was pared by 5 bases and J by 4 bases, with 15 bases between. The chain has TRBV11-1 and TRBJ2-1, with D tentatively TRBD2 (6 bases). The sample here was non-naive T cells sorted from PBMCs, taken approximately 15 days before vaccination. The sequence derives from a man in his forties or fifties who received an inactivated influenza vaccine. The CDR3 region has the DNA TGTGCCAGCAGCCCCGGGACTCTACGTTACAATGAGCAGTTCTTC. Protein sequence: CASSPGTLRYNEQFF.